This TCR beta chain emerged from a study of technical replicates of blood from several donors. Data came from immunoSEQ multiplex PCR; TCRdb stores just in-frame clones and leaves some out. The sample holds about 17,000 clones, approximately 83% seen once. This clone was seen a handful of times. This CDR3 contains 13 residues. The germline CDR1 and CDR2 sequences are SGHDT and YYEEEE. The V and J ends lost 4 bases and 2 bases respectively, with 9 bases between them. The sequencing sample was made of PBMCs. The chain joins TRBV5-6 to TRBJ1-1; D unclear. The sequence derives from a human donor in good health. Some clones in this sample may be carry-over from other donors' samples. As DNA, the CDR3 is TGTGCCAGCAGCCCGTCACTTAACACTGAAGCTTTCTTT. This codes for CASSPSLNTEAFF.